This T cell receptor beta chain was sequenced in a study of prognosis after radiotherapy for stage I lung cancer. Study conclusions and caveats: Patients without metastases reportedly showed TRBV and TRBJ gene usage unlike that of patients with metastases. Following stereotactic body radiation therapy, patients who went on to develop distant metastases had lower Shannon entropy.

Germline CDR1 is SGHAT and CDR2 is FQDESV (reference sequence). From its first to its last residue, the CDR3 has 13 amino acids. Two-round multiplex PCR, the amplification method, yielded TCR beta CDR3 from genomic DNA. With primers specific to each TRBV and TRBJ gene, the first-round PCR was performed. Using its own MiXCR run on the multiplex PCR reads, TCRdb lists one record per CDR3 protein. Altogether 30,000 to 40,000 distinct CDR3 sequences are present, less than 35% being singletons, with the ten largest covering around 16%. This clonotype has ten or more counts. The antigen is not known. No DNA is shown, since the ends of the CDR3 on it are uncertain; the CDR3 is the one TCRdb lists.

Here the sequenced sample was PBMCs, taken before or after stereotactic body radiation therapy (not recorded which). V and J are TRBV11-1 and TRBJ2-1; no DNA check was done on the table's D call, TRBD1. The TCR sequence derives from a donor over 45 with non-small cell lung cancer. CDR3 loop: CASSTFGPGEQFF.